Below are 19 T cell receptor beta chains sequenced from a single sample in a study of response to subunit inactivated influenza vaccine. Each CDR3 protein is one row after TCRdb ran MiXCR on the RT-PCR reads. This repertoire shows 500,000 to 600,000 distinct CDR3 sequences, roughly 10% found once; its top ten account for around 10%. In addition, the sample was reused for a study of T cells expressing NK-cell markers. That report notes: The authors generated TCR beta cDNA through 5'RACE template switching with UMIs.

Sample: PBMCs from blood, taken on the day of vaccination. The receptor source for this set is a man aged 45-60 years who received an inactivated influenza vaccine.

This clonotype was counted many times. The genes are TRBV7-9 and TRBJ2-1, with D possibly called TRBD1 or TRBD2 (6 bases each). V lost 5 bases, J lost 6 bases, and 17 bases lay in between. Germline-derived CDR1 and CDR2 are SEHNR and FQNEAQ (reference sequence). This CDR3 has 15 amino acids. CDR3 bases: TGTGCCAGCAGCCGCGAGGGGGGCCCTCTCAATGAGCAGTTCTTC. Amino acid sequence: CASSREGGPLNEQFF.

This clonotype was counted between two and nine times. The V call is TRBV10-3, the J call TRBJ1-4, with D maybe TRBD1 (5 bases). With 11 bases removed from V and 2 bases from J, the gap between germline ends came to 12 bases. CDR1 ENHRY and CDR2 SYGVKD come from the germline V gene. The CDR3 covers 13 residues. CDR3: CASGGSTNEKLFF. The DNA of the CDR3 is TGTGCCTCGGGGGGTTCTACTAATGAAAAACTGTTTTTT.

Ten or more counts support this clonotype. V and J are TRBV6-6 and TRBJ1-4; tentative D call: TRBD1 (5 bases). From germline, CDR1 is MNHNY and CDR2 SVGAGI (reference sequence). The CDR3 sequence is 13 residues long. Deletions cut 6 bases from V and 0 bases from J, with 5 bases between. The chain's CDR3 is CASRTATNEKLFF. CDR3 nucleotide sequence: TGTGCCAGCAGGACAGCAACTAATGAAAAACTGTTTTTT.

The chain uses TRBV15 and TRBJ2-1; TRBD2 might be the D (6 bases). V was shortened by 0 bases and J by 1 base, with 10 bases between the two germline ends. Germline V gives CDR1 LNHNV, CDR2 YYDKDF (reference sequence). The CDR3 totals 16 residues. The CDR3 sequence: CATSRELGGSYNEQFF. In nucleotides, the CDR3 is TGTGCCACCAGCAGAGAATTGGGGGGATCCTACAATGAGCAGTTCTTC.

This clonotype was observed a few times. This chain joins TRBV7-2 and TRBJ2-7, with 13 bases that match TRBD2. CDR3 size: 14 residues. Germline assignment: CDR1 SGHTA and CDR2 FQGNSA. V was pared by 4 bases and J by 5 bases, with 2 bases of the junction left unmatched. The CDR3, as DNA: TGTGCCAGCAGCTGGACTAGCGGGAGCAACGAGCAGTACTTC. As protein: CASSWTSGSNEQYF.

CDR3 region: CATSDFGSYEQYF. The CDR3 DNA reads TGTGCCACCAGTGATTTCGGGTCCTACGAGCAGTACTTC. The rearrangement links TRBV24-1 to TRBJ2-7; D gene ambiguous. Germline V gives CDR1 KGHDR, CDR2 SFDVKD. This CDR3 is built from 13 residues. The V gene lost 1 base and the J gene lost 1 base, with 4 bases spanning the gap.

The sample holds many counts of this clonotype. The gene calls are TRBV10-3 and TRBJ1-2; D perhaps matches TRBD1 (5 bases). V was trimmed by 2 bases and J by 4 bases, leaving 17 bases between them. Germline V gene lookup returns CDR1 ENHRY and CDR2 SYGVKD. This CDR3 has 16 amino acids. The CDR3 spells CAISERMLAGSYGYTF. DNA for the CDR3: TGTGCCATCAGTGAGAGGATGTTGGCAGGGAGCTATGGCTACACCTTC.

This clonotype has a handful of counts. The V gene is TRBV18, the J gene TRBJ2-7, with TRBD1 matching over 7 bases. Per germline, CDR1 KGHSH and CDR2 LQKENI. V trimming: 0 bases; J trimming: 3 bases; junction bases outside the gene matches: 2. The CDR3 totals 14 residues. The CDR3 protein is CASSPPGQLYEQYF. The CDR3, as DNA: TGTGCCAGCTCACCACCGGGACAGCTCTACGAGCAGTACTTC.

Worth noting for this clonotype: This likely reflects a read error, since a far larger clone is one base away. The V gene is TRBV5-1, the J gene TRBJ2-6; D remains unclear. Germline CDR1 and CDR2: SGHRS and YFSETQ. CDR3 length: 14 residues. Deletions cut 0 bases from V and 0 bases from J, with 1 base between. The CDR3 region is CASSLVSGANVLTF. Here the CDR3 DNA reads TGCGCCAGCAGCTTGGTCTCTGGGGCCAACGTCCTGACTTTC.

The chain combines TRBV7-9 with TRBJ2-7; D unclear. Germline-derived CDR1 and CDR2 are SEHNR and FQNEAQ (reference sequence). Trimming left V 4 bases short and J 4 bases short, with 14 bases between. The CDR3 is 14 amino acids. DNA for the CDR3: TGTGCCAGCAGCTCTTTCAGGAAAGGGTACGAGCAGTACTTC. Its protein product is CASSSFRKGYEQYF.

This clonotype was counted between two and nine times. The V and J genes are TRBV12-3 or TRBV12-4 and TRBJ2-5; the match to TRBD1 covers 7 bases. V lost 4 bases, J lost 8 bases, and 7 bases stayed unmatched. This CDR3 region has 13 residues. CDR3 amino acids: CASSSRQGYTQYF. The CDR3 DNA follows: TGTGCCAGCAGTTCCAGACAGGGTTACACCCAGTACTTC.

The chain employs TRBV9 and TRBJ2-3; D uncertain. Germline V gene sequence: CDR1 SGDLS, CDR2 YYNGEE. The V end was cut by 1 base, the J end by 2 bases, with 11 bases between. This CDR3 contains 15 residues. For the CDR3, the DNA is TGTGCCAGCAGCGTAAGTCCAGGATACACAGATACGCAGTATTTT. Residues: CASSVSPGYTDTQYF.

The sample holds a few counts of this clonotype. This chain uses TRBV5-5 with TRBJ1-1, with no clear D. The V gene's germline CDR1 is SGHKS and CDR2 YYEKEE (reference sequence). Trimming cost V 0 bases and J 4 bases, with 13 bases left between them. This CDR3 spans 15 amino acids. CDR3: CASSLAYWAATEAFF. The CDR3 nucleotides read TGTGCCAGCAGCTTGGCCTATTGGGCAGCCACTGAAGCTTTCTTT.

This clonotype was detected only a few times. The chain links TRBV20-1 to TRBJ2-5; TRBD2 might be the D (6 bases). The ends were cut back, 4 bases at V and 2 bases at J, with 17 bases in the middle. There are 15 residues in the CDR3. Germline-derived CDR1 and CDR2 are DFQATT and SNEGSKA (reference sequence). CDR3 in amino acids: CSATASSGRQETQYF. CDR3 sequence (DNA): TGCAGTGCTACCGCCAGTAGCGGTCGACAAGAGACCCAGTACTTC.

In this sample, this clonotype turned up a few times. The chain links TRBV28 to TRBJ2-2; 7 positions match TRBD2. V lost 9 bases, J lost 4 bases, and 8 bases stayed unmatched. The germline V gene encodes CDR1 MDHEN and CDR2 SYDVKM. CDR3 length: 14 amino acids. The CDR3 spells CASSSGTITGELFF. The CDR3 nucleotides read TGTGCCAGTTCCTCCGGGACTATCACCGGGGAGCTGTTTTTT.

This chain connects TRBV7-9 to TRBJ2-3, with 8 bases aligning to TRBD2. Germline CDR1 and CDR2: SEHNR and FQNEAQ (reference sequence). Losses at the gene ends were 10 bases for V and 4 bases for J; bases not matched to a gene: 10. CDR3 length: 14 residues. The CDR3 bases are TGTGCCACAAAACGGGGGGGCCCTCCAGATACGCAGTATTTT. This translates into CATKRGGPPDTQYF.

This clonotype was counted between two and nine times. The rearrangement links TRBV19 to TRBJ2-4; 8 bases match TRBD1. V shed 3 bases, J shed 0 bases, and the junction held 1 base outside the gene matches. The CDR3 loop spans 15 amino acids. Germline V lookup: CDR1 LNHDA, CDR2 SQIVND (reference sequence). CDR3 region: CASSIGQGAKNIQYF. The CDR3 coding sequence is TGTGCCAGTAGTATCGGACAGGGAGCCAAAAACATTCAGTACTTC.

This clonotype was observed a handful of times. V is TRBV7-8 and J is TRBJ1-4, with a weak D call TRBD1 (5 bases). The germline V gene encodes CDR1 SGHVS and CDR2 FQNEAQ. Trimming took 5 bases from V and 7 from J, leaving 14 bases between them. The CDR3 consists of 14 residues. CDR3 in DNA: TGTGCCAGCAGCCATCGGGACGGCGCTGAAAAACTGTTTTTT. As protein: CASSHRDGAEKLFF.

This clonotype turned up a few times. This sequence joins TRBV7-9 and TRBJ1-6; D is unresolved. Germline lookup yields CDR1 SEHNR and CDR2 FQNEAQ (reference sequence). This CDR3 has 16 amino acids. The V end was cut by 2 bases, the J end by 7 bases, with 15 bases between. In nucleotides, the CDR3 is TGTGCCAGCAGCTTACTAAGAAGTTCCCACAATTCACCCCTCCACTTT. Translating it yields CASSLLRSSHNSPLHF. The whole variable domain, filled in from reference TRBV7-9 and TRBJ1-6, reads DTGVSQNPRHKITKRGQNVTFRCDPISEHNRLYWYRQTLGQGPEFLTYFQNEAQLEKSRLLSDRFSAERPKGSFSTLEIQRTEQGDSAMYLCASSLLRSSHNSPLHFGNGTRLTVT.